This T cell receptor beta chain stems from a study of blood T cell repertoires in COVID-19. Study as a whole: The analysed material was cDNA or gDNA that came from T cells, B-cell-depleted T cells, or PBMCs.

The germline V gene has CDR1 MDHEN and CDR2 SYDVKM. With 2 bases removed from V and 0 bases from J, the gap between germline ends came to 8 bases. The CDR3 is 16 residues long. Under the authors' procedure: From reference gene primer amplification, estimates of nucleated cell counts were derived. Sequencing was performed with immunoSEQ multiplex PCR; in TCRdb, only in-frame clones are kept and a portion is missing. The V and J calls and clone size come from that table; D and trimming were worked out from the DNA. The sample lists about 300,000 clones; around 88% were seen once. This clone was counted once.

This receptor was obtained from a woman aged 30 to 39 who had recovered from COVID-19. Material: peripheral blood. This sequence joins TRBV28 and TRBJ2-6; D remains ambiguous. For the CDR3, the DNA is TGTGCCAGCAGTTTAGGAGAAGCCTCTGGGGCCAACGTCCTGACTTTC. Amino acid sequence: CASSLGEASGANVLTF. Drawing the rest from reference TRBV28 and TRBJ2-6, the complete variable domain is DVKVTQSSRYLVKRTGEKVFLECVQDMDHENMFWYRQDPGLGLRLIYFSYDVKMKEKGDIPEGYSVSREKKERFSLILESASTNQTSMYLCASSLGEASGANVLTFGAGSRLTVL.